This T cell receptor beta chain was recovered during a study of Ad26.COV2.S vaccination and SARS-CoV-2 variants (dated by TCRdb to 2020 to 2023). For context, the study as a whole: Donors in the vaccine arm were drawn from COV1001, a multicentre, randomized, double-blind, placebo-controlled phase I-IIa trial testing Ad26.COV2.S in healthy adults. Ad26.COV2.S was administered intramuscularly at 5 x 10^10 or 1 x 10^11 viral particles, either as a single shot or as two shots given 56 days apart. TCRbeta repertoire sequencing served as the tool for gauging how specific and how broad the SARS-CoV-2-reactive T cell receptors were following Ad26.COV2.S vaccination. The TCR-sequenced set comprised around 30 samples: some 20 Ad26.COV2.S vaccine recipients, 5 placebo recipients and 8 SARS-CoV-2 convalescent individuals. Trial participants were randomized into five groups of five: low-dose or high-dose Ad26.COV2.S given once or twice, or placebo on both occasions. Throughout the experiments and outcome assessment, investigators stayed blinded to trial group allocation. General study outcomes and caveats: Non-spike TCR breadth was comparable between vaccine and placebo recipients, consistent with the vaccine containing only spike. The authors noted that the TCR breadth and depth analyses may have underestimated total T cell responses. Ad26.COV2.S recipients had higher spike-specific TCR breadth than placebo recipients (P = 0.0014). After vaccination, spike-specific CD8+ and CD4+ T cell responses were reported to show substantial breadth. Comparing responses between vaccine doses or regimens was not something the study was powered to do.

V gives up 7 bases and J gives up 1 base, and the segment between their germline ends measures 9 bases. Including cysteine and phenylalanine, the CDR3 has 14 amino acids. The read is trimmed to its CDR3 DNA, 42 bases read in frame from base 1. CDR1 is given as KGHDR and CDR2 as SFDVKD, both from the germline V gene. What this sample's treatment or condition label stands for: around 19 received Ad26.COV2.S at low or high dose, single or two shots; about 5 received placebo; per-sample allocation not given. Repertoires of vaccine and placebo recipients were sequenced from samples collected on day 63 after the first injection. Between 29 July and 7 August 2020, Cohort 1b enrolled about 27 adults aged 18-55 years at one site in Boston, USA. Ad26.COV2.S consisted of a replication-incompetent adenovirus type 26 vector by which a prefusion-stabilized SARS-CoV-2 spike protein from the original Wuhan strain was expressed.

TCRbeta CDR3 regions were sequenced with the immunoSEQ Assay. After extraction, genomic DNA underwent amplification by bias-controlled multiplex PCR, followed by high-throughput sequencing. The original pipeline was this. To quantify the absolute abundance of every unique TCRbeta CDR3 region, sequences were collapsed and filtered. T cell fraction was estimated by normalizing TCRbeta template counts to usable DNA, with usable DNA measured through amplification of reference genes found in all nucleated cells. Repertoire TCRs were annotated as SARS-CoV-2-specific when V gene, CDR3 amino acid sequence and J gene were exactly matched to a known reactive TCR set. The reference SARS-CoV-2 TCR set came from MIRA and was filtered for enrichment in COVID-19-positive ImmuneCODE repertoires, removing public or cross-reactive TCRs. Using the MIRA antigens, annotated TCRs were further analysed by specific ORF or by position within an ORF. Breadth was defined as annotated unique rearrangements over total unique productive rearrangements; depth was the summed frequency of those rearrangements. Two-sided Wilcoxon rank-sum tests were used to compare TCR breadth between groups. The table was pulled from immuneACCESS by TCRdb, which kept in-frame rearrangements only. Such tables lose some clones; where checked, under half of the loss comes from unresolved V genes, and the rest has no known cause. V, J and clone size are those of that table, while D and trimming were read from the DNA. This sample is represented by 300,000 to 400,000 clones; 75% to 90% of them were singletons. The ten largest clones capture about 11% of the sample.

About this clone itself: The clone's antigen remains unknown. Per-base qualities were not stored, and no clone one base away is much larger.

The sequences come from peripheral blood, collected in a trial of Ad26.COV2.S vaccine versus placebo. The receptor was derived from a person between 18 and 59 years old who received the Ad26.COV2.S COVID-19 vaccine or a placebo. The chain joins TRBV24-1 to TRBJ2-2; the D gene is perhaps TRBD1, from 5 matching bases. For the CDR3, the sequence is CATSITGNTGELFF. The DNA sequence is given as TGTGCCACCAGCATTACAGGGAACACCGGGGAGCTGTTTTTT.